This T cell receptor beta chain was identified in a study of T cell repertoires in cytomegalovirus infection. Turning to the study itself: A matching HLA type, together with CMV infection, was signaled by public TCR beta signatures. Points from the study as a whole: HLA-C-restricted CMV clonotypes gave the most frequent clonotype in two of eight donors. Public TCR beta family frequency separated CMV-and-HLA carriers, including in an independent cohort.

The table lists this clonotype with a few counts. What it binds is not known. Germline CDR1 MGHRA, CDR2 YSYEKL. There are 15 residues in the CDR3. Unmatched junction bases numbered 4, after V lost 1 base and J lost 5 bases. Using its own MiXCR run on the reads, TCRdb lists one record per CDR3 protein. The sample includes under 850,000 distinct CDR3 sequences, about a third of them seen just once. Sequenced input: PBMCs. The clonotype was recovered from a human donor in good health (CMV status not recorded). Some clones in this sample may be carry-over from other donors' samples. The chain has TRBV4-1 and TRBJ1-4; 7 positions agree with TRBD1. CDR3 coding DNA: TGCGCCAGCAGCCAAGTCGGGACAGAGAATGAAAAACTGTTTTTT. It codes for CASSQVGTENEKLFF.